This entry lists 5 T cell receptor beta chains sequenced from one sample in a study of response to subunit inactivated influenza vaccine (dated by TCRdb to between 2018 and 2020). Library creation used RT-PCR. For sequencing, an Illumina HiSeq 2500 was employed. In TCRdb, the public reads were trimmed at Q25 with fastp and aligned with MiXCR, with productive beta chains retained. Rows merge per CDR3 protein into single entries with the most common DNA and genes. This sample holds approximately 530,000 distinct CDR3 sequences; approximately 7.1% were observed only once. Over 10% of the sample belongs to the ten largest clones. Sequencing was performed on PBMCs from blood, taken less than 30 months after vaccination. These receptors all come from a man aged 50-75 years who received an inactivated influenza vaccine. Donor details come from another sample of the same person, matched by shared clones.

This clonotype was seen many times. The chain couples TRBV7-9 to TRBJ2-4; TRBD1 aligns across 11 bases. Germline values: CDR1 SEHNR, CDR2 FQNEAQ (reference sequence). V lost 4 bases, J lost 5 bases, and 4 bases stayed unmatched. CDR3 size: 15 residues. The CDR3 sequence is CASSWDRGDQNIQYF. The CDR3 DNA follows: TGTGCCAGCAGCTGGGACAGGGGGGACCAAAACATTCAGTACTTC.

This clonotype was detected many times. The V call is TRBV5-1, the J call TRBJ2-1; TRBD1 is a possible D gene (6 bases). The CDR3 loop spans 15 amino acids. Germline V gene sequence: CDR1 SGHRS, CDR2 YFSETQ. Trimming stripped 0 bases from V and 5 bases from J, with 12 bases between. In DNA form, the CDR3 reads TGCGCCAGCAGCTTGGATGGGACACCGGACAATGAGCAGTTCTTC. Its protein product is CASSLDGTPDNEQFF. Combining the CDR3 with reference TRBV5-1 and TRBJ2-1 gives the whole variable domain KAGVTQTPRYLIKTRGQQVTLSCSPISGHRSVSWYQQTPGQGLQFLFEYFSETQRNKGNFPGRFSGRQFSNSRSEMNVSTLELGDSALYLCASSLDGTPDNEQFFGPGTRLTVL.

This clonotype was found a few times. The chain recombines TRBV3-1 with TRBJ2-7; TRBD2 agrees at 12 bases. This CDR3 region has 16 residues. Trimming at V came to 5 bases and at J to 4 bases, leaving 9 bases not matched to a gene. The germline CDR1 and CDR2 sequences are LGHDT and YNNKEL (reference sequence). The CDR3 sequence: CASSKQVGLAGYEQYF. The CDR3 DNA follows: TGTGCCAGCAGCAAGCAGGTCGGACTAGCGGGGTACGAGCAGTACTTC.

The chain links TRBV6-2 or TRBV6-3 to TRBJ1-5, with 10 bases identical to TRBD1. V shed 2 bases and J 4 bases; nucleotides not matched to a gene: 11. The CDR3 runs 18 residues. Germline V gene lookup returns CDR1 MNHEY and CDR2 SVGEGT. CDR3 residues: CASSYPTGTGVRNQPQHF. CDR3 nucleotide sequence: TGTGCCAGCAGTTACCCTACCGGGACAGGGGTCAGAAATCAGCCCCAGCATTTT.

This clonotype came up a few times. The chain joins TRBV4-2 to TRBJ1-2; no clear D. Deletions cut 2 bases from V and 0 bases from J, with 13 bases between. The CDR3 length is 16 residues. Germline CDR1 LGHNA, CDR2 YNFKEQ. This CDR3 is CASSQLTAITNYGYTF. The CDR3 DNA reads TGTGCCAGCAGCCAATTGACGGCTATTACTAACTATGGCTACACCTTC.